Presented here are 25 T cell receptor beta chains from one specimen sequenced in a study of blood T cell repertoires in COVID-19. Profiled with immunoSEQ multiplex PCR; TCRdb holds only in-frame clones, not every one. The table records roughly 24,000 clones, about 89% of them present only once. Sequences were obtained from peripheral blood. The receptors stem from a man in his 70s with COVID-19, enrolled during active disease.

The chain employs TRBV12-5 and TRBJ1-4; 7 nucleotides align to TRBD1. Germline V gene data show CDR1 as LGHNT and CDR2 as FRNRAP. V shed 6 bases and J 0 bases; nucleotides not matched to a gene: 7. This CDR3 comprises 16 residues. The CDR3 bases are TGTGCTAGTGGGAGGGGACAGCCTGCAACTAATGAAAAACTGTTTTTT. This encodes CASGRGQPATNEKLFF. The variable domain in full, completed from reference TRBV12-5 and TRBJ1-4, reads DARVTQTPRHKVTEMGQEVTMRCQPILGHNTVFWYRQTMMQGLELLAYFRNRAPLDDSGMPKDRFSAEMPDATLATLKIQPSEPRDSAVYFCASGRGQPATNEKLFFGSGTQLSVL.

Here the CDR3 reads CASSSRLGYEQYF. The CDR3 nucleotides read TGTGCCAGCAGTTCCCGCCTCGGGTACGAGCAGTACTTC. The gene calls are TRBV27 and TRBJ2-7; no definite D call. The CDR3 is 13 residues long. Deletions cut 4 bases from V and 4 bases from J, with 11 bases between. Germline V gene sequence: CDR1 MNHEY, CDR2 SMNVEV (reference sequence).

J is TRBJ2-1 and V is TRBV11-2, with D maybe TRBD2 (6 bases). The CDR3 sequence is 15 residues long. Germline values: CDR1 SGHAT, CDR2 FQNNGV. Trimming stripped 1 base from V and 10 bases from J, with 17 bases between. DNA of the CDR3: TGTGCCAGCAGCTTAGGGGCAGGAGGGCCGGAGGAGCAGTTCTTC. Residues: CASSLGAGGPEEQFF.

The chain carries TRBV7-9 and TRBJ2-7, with D unresolved. Germline assignment: CDR1 SEHNR and CDR2 FQNEAQ (reference sequence). The CDR3 totals 14 residues. Between the trimmed V and J ends, which lost 3 bases and 4 bases, there was a span of 13 bases. In DNA form, the CDR3 reads TGTGCCAGCAGCTTCGTAGAGCTGAGTTACGAGCAGTACTTC. It codes for CASSFVELSYEQYF.

The J gene is TRBJ1-5, the V gene TRBV6-5; D is possibly TRBD1 (6 bases). This CDR3 is 14 amino acids long. Trimming took off 6 bases at V and 9 bases at J, with 18 bases between the two ends. The germline gives CDR1 MNHEY, CDR2 SVGAGI. CDR3 DNA sequence: TGTGCCAGCAGCGGAGGGGGGGGAAGGATGCCCCAGCATTTT. It codes for CASSGGGGRMPQHF.

The genes are TRBV5-5 and TRBJ1-1; D call uncertain. V was trimmed by 9 bases and J by 0 bases, leaving 18 bases between them. Looked up from germline, CDR1 is SGHKS and CDR2 is YYEKEE (reference sequence). The CDR3 totals 15 residues. CDR3 protein: CATARLGELNTEAFF. Written as DNA, the CDR3 is TGTGCCACCGCGAGACTCGGGGAATTGAACACTGAAGCTTTCTTT. Supplemented by reference TRBV5-5 and TRBJ1-1, the full variable domain reads DAGVTQSPTHLIKTRGQQVTLRCSPISGHKSVSWYQQVLGQGPQFIFQYYEKEERGRGNFPDRFSARQFPNYSSELNVNALLLGDSALYLCATARLGELNTEAFFGQGTRLTVV.

This CDR3 is CATSPDRDTDTQYF. The DNA of the CDR3 is TGTGCCACCAGCCCGGACAGGGACACAGATACGCAGTATTTT. The gene calls are TRBV15 and TRBJ2-3; 8 bases are a match to TRBD1. This CDR3 is built from 14 residues. V dropped 5 bases and J dropped 2; count of bases not matched to a gene: 3. Germline-derived CDR1 and CDR2 are LNHNV and YYDKDF (reference sequence).

The chain joins TRBV18 to TRBJ2-5, with TRBD1 as a possible D gene (5 bases). Per the germline V gene, CDR1 is KGHSH and CDR2 is LQKENI. This CDR3 has 15 amino acids. V lost 3 bases and J 5 bases, leaving 16 bases between the germline ends. CDR3 sequence: CASSPQIGAEETQYF. Written as DNA, the CDR3 is TGTGCCAGCTCACCGCAGATAGGGGCAGAGGAGACCCAGTACTTC.

The chain recombines TRBV6-5 with TRBJ2-7; TRBD1 is a possible D gene (6 bases). The CDR3 runs 14 residues. Germline loops: CDR1 MNHEY, CDR2 SVGAGI. V was pared by 6 bases and J by 0 bases, with 12 bases between. CDR3 amino acids: CASRLQGVSYEQYF. DNA for the CDR3: TGTGCCAGCAGGCTACAGGGCGTCTCCTACGAGCAGTACTTC.

V and J are TRBV5-6 and TRBJ1-5; 9 nucleotides match TRBD1. The V gene end was trimmed by 3 bases and the J gene end by 7 bases; junction bases not matched to a gene: 5. Germline V gene data show CDR1 as SGHDT and CDR2 as YYEEEE. This CDR3 is built from 14 residues. CDR3: CASSSQGALQPQHF. CDR3 nucleotides: TGTGCCAGCAGCTCACAGGGGGCACTACAGCCCCAGCATTTT.

This sequence joins TRBV6-5 and TRBJ2-2, with a weak D call TRBD1 (7 bases). Trimming removed 6 bases at V and 4 bases at J, with 12 bases between. Germline V gene sequence: CDR1 MNHEY, CDR2 SVGAGI. There are 14 residues in the CDR3. Written as DNA, the CDR3 is TGTGCCAGCAGCCGACAGGGAGGCACCGGGGAGCTGTTTTTT. Its protein is CASSRQGGTGELFF.

This clone has more than one count but fewer than ten. This chain joins TRBV13 and TRBJ2-7; a weak D match, TRBD1 (5 bases). Trimming removed 5 bases from V and 1 base from J, with 9 bases in between. The CDR3 sequence is 13 residues long. Germline V lookup: CDR1 PRHDT, CDR2 FYEKMQ (reference sequence). CDR3 residues: CASSPRVSYEQYF. The DNA of the CDR3 is TGTGCCAGCAGCCCCAGGGTGTCCTACGAGCAGTACTTC.

CDR3 nucleotide sequence: TGTGCCAGCAGCACTAGTGGGCTTTTCGGGCGGAGCACCGGGGAGCTGTTTTTT. It encodes CASSTSGLFGRSTGELFF. This rearrangement joins TRBV7-8 to TRBJ2-2, with D possibly matching TRBD2 (5 bases). V lost 5 bases and J lost 4, with 23 bases in between. CDR1 is SGHVS and CDR2 is FQNEAQ in the germline V gene. The CDR3 loop spans 18 amino acids.

V is TRBV27 and J is TRBJ2-7, with TRBD1 as a possible D gene (6 bases). The CDR3 totals 15 residues. Trimming left V 3 bases short and J 2 bases short, with 14 bases between. Germline V gene data show CDR1 as MNHEY and CDR2 as SMNVEV (reference sequence). The CDR3 reads CASSLAPWGPYEQYF. CDR3 sequence (DNA): TGTGCCAGCAGTTTGGCGCCATGGGGGCCCTACGAGCAGTACTTC.

The chain joins TRBV19 to TRBJ2-5, with 11 bases lining up with TRBD2. The germline V gene has CDR1 LNHDA and CDR2 SQIVND (reference sequence). J gave up 5 bases and V 4 bases, and 18 bases lay outside the gene matches. The CDR3 spans 19 residues. CDR3 loop: CASSSLAGGTKMNRETQYF. In DNA form, the CDR3 reads TGTGCCAGTAGTAGCTTAGCGGGGGGGACTAAGATGAATCGGGAGACCCAGTACTTC. The full variable domain, with the rest looked up from reference TRBV19 and TRBJ2-5, is DGGITQSPKYLFRKEGQNVTLSCEQNLNHDAMYWYRQDPGQGLRLIYYSQIVNDFQKGDIAEGYSVSREKKESFPLTVTSAQKNPTAFYLCASSSLAGGTKMNRETQYFGPGTRLLVL.

The chain has TRBV30 and TRBJ2-3, with TRBD2 identical over 9 bases. CDR3 length equals 15 residues. Germline V gene sequence: CDR1 GTSNPN, CDR2 SVGIG (reference sequence). With V trimmed by 1 base and J by 3 bases, 5 bases remained unmatched. CDR3 bases: TGTGCCTGGAGTGAGGGGCTAGCGGGGACAGATACGCAGTATTTT. This gives the protein CAWSEGLAGTDTQYF.

The chain employs TRBV9 and TRBJ1-2; 8 bases are a match to TRBD1. Germline V CDR1 and CDR2: SGDLS, YYNGEE. J was trimmed by 4 bases and V by 4 bases; bases with no gene match: 9. CDR3 length: 15 residues. CDR3 loop: CASSPGTGTSYGYTF. CDR3 coding DNA: TGTGCCAGCAGCCCAGGGACAGGTACTAGCTATGGCTACACCTTC.

This clone was picked up one time. This sequence joins TRBV2 and TRBJ2-7; TRBD2 matches at 7 bases. V lost 2 bases to trimming and J lost 2 bases; unmatched junction nucleotides: 3. The length of the CDR3 is 14 residues. The V gene's germline CDR1 is SNHLY and CDR2 FYNNEI. Here the CDR3 reads CASSETSVAYEQYF. CDR3 coding DNA: TGTGCCAGCAGTGAAACTAGCGTAGCCTACGAGCAGTACTTC.

This clone was picked up one time. This chain uses TRBV19 with TRBJ1-1; the D gene is possibly TRBD1 (6 bases). Germline V CDR1 and CDR2: LNHDA, SQIVND (reference sequence). V was clipped by 4 bases and J by 1 base, with 22 bases between them. This CDR3 is built from 18 residues. DNA of the CDR3: TGTGCCAGTAGTACCTCGAGGGGTAGACAGGTCAAGAACACTGAAGCTTTCTTT. It encodes CASSTSRGRQVKNTEAFF.

The J gene is TRBJ2-3, the V gene TRBV10-3, with D uncertain. The V and J ends lost 0 bases and 5 bases respectively, with 3 bases between them. Germline CDR1 is ENHRY and CDR2 is SYGVKD. The CDR3 has 12 residues. CDR3 in amino acids: CAISESRDTQYF. CDR3 DNA: TGTGCCATCAGTGAGTCTAGAGATACGCAGTATTTT.

The chain joins TRBV4-2 to TRBJ1-2; D gene ambiguous. Trimming removed 3 bases at V and 5 bases at J, with 16 bases between. Germline V lookup: CDR1 LGHNA, CDR2 YNFKEQ. The CDR3 covers 15 residues. The CDR3 sequence is CASSHLAEVGYGYTF. DNA of the CDR3: TGTGCCAGCAGCCACCTCGCGGAAGTAGGTTATGGCTACACCTTC.

This clone appeared once. This rearrangement joins TRBV27 to TRBJ2-7, with 8 bases fitting TRBD1. The germline gives CDR1 MNHEY, CDR2 SMNVEV (reference sequence). The CDR3 contains 14 residues. With 5 bases clipped from V and 5 bases from J, the junction kept 8 bases outside the gene matches. The DNA of the CDR3 is TGTGCCAGCAGTCTCTGGACAGGGTTGCACGAGCAGTACTTC. It encodes CASSLWTGLHEQYF.

The chain links TRBV27 to TRBJ2-1; D uncertain. The germline V gene encodes CDR1 MNHEY and CDR2 SMNVEV (reference sequence). Trimming removed 2 bases at V and 10 bases at J, with 12 bases between. This CDR3 region has 13 residues. CDR3 loop: CASSLSYQTEQFF. The CDR3 DNA is TGTGCCAGCAGTTTAAGTTACCAGACAGAGCAGTTCTTC.

The chain carries TRBV19 and TRBJ2-1; 7 positions match TRBD1. The J segment lost 0 bases and the V segment lost 10 bases, leaving 3 bases of the junction unmatched. There are 13 residues in the CDR3. Germline V lookup: CDR1 LNHDA, CDR2 SQIVND (reference sequence). The chain's CDR3 is CATRTGSYNEQFF. The DNA of the CDR3 is TGTGCCACCAGGACAGGCTCCTACAATGAGCAGTTCTTC.

Regarding this clone: A read error may account for a junction end that differs from germline. The V call is TRBV11-2, the J call TRBJ2-3; perhaps TRBD2 as D (7 bases). This CDR3 spans 13 amino acids. Looked up from germline, CDR1 is SGHAT and CDR2 is FQNNGV. In DNA form, the CDR3 reads TGTGCCAGCAGCTTAGATGCGGGGGCGAAGGGGGATTTT. It specifies CASSLDAGAKGDF.